One sample yielded the 2 T cell receptor beta chains listed below, sequenced in a study of shared clonotypes between healthy human individuals. Method: immunoSEQ multiplex PCR; TCRdb's copy keeps in-frame clones and lacks some. The repertoire holds around 500,000 clones, with around 73% as singletons. The sample comprised PBMCs. The origin of the receptors is a middle-aged woman in good health. Some clones in this sample may be carry-over from other donors' samples.

As DNA, the CDR3 is TGTGCCAGCAGCCAACGTTTTCGGACAGCTAAGAACACTGAAGCTTTCTTT. Translating it yields CASSQRFRTAKNTEAFF. The genes are TRBV5-4 and TRBJ1-1; tentative D call: TRBD1 (6 bases). The CDR3 totals 17 residues. Germline loops: CDR1 SGHNT, CDR2 YYREEE (reference sequence). Trimming cost V 4 bases and J 1 base, with 20 bases left between them.

The rearrangement links TRBV28 to TRBJ1-5; D not resolved. CDR3 length: 12 amino acids. Germline values: CDR1 MDHEN, CDR2 SYDVKM. The V and J ends lost 7 bases and 4 bases respectively, with 8 bases between them. CDR3: CASNTRNQPQHF. The CDR3 nucleotides read TGTGCCAGCAACACCCGGAATCAGCCCCAGCATTTT.